The clone carrying this T cell receptor beta chain was seen a handful of times. What it binds is unknown. One entry per CDR3 protein, called by TCRdb with MiXCR from the 5' RACE reads. Here the sample spans about 300,000 distinct CDR3 sequences, more than 20% being singletons. The data were obtained in a study of CD8 T cells in ankylosing spondylitis. Study-wide points: Prior work had noted some motif variants in reactive arthritis blood and synovial fluid. In ankylosing spondylitis patients, matched synovial fluid reportedly showed significant enrichment of disease-linked clones. Blood of patients with ankylosing spondylitis appeared to be characterized by a TCR beta motif of several highly homologous variants.

This receptor was identified in a female donor with ankylosing spondylitis or in good health (not recorded which). Sequencing was carried out using blood, either unsorted or a sorted T cell fraction (not recorded which).

Written as DNA, the CDR3 is TGCAGTGCTAGACAGCGAGGCACAGATACGCAGTATTTT. This gives the protein CSARQRGTDTQYF. The J gene is TRBJ2-3, the V gene TRBV20-1; D gene uncertain. V dropped 2 bases and J dropped 1 base, with 7 bases sitting between them. Germline V gives CDR1 DFQATT, CDR2 SNEGSKA (reference sequence). The CDR3 extends over 13 amino acids.